This T cell receptor (beta chain) stems from a study of blood T cell repertoires in COVID-19. The CDR3 covers 16 residues. The germline gives CDR1 MDHEN, CDR2 SYDVKM. V was shortened by 1 base and J by 1 base, with 14 bases between the two germline ends. Data came from immunoSEQ multiplex PCR; TCRdb stores just in-frame clones and leaves some out. The table records 650,000 to 800,000 clones, 90% of them present only once. This sequence originates from a young woman with acute or convalescent COVID-19. The gene calls are TRBV28 and TRBJ2-7; D unresolved. The sequencing sample was made of peripheral blood. As DNA, the CDR3 is TGTGCCAGCAGTTTATCGGGTGACCCAATATCCTACGAGCAGTACTTC. Amino acids: CASSLSGDPISYEQYF. Together with reference TRBV28 and TRBJ2-7, the CDR3 gives the full variable domain: DVKVTQSSRYLVKRTGEKVFLECVQDMDHENMFWYRQDPGLGLRLIYFSYDVKMKEKGDIPEGYSVSREKKERFSLILESASTNQTSMYLCASSLSGDPISYEQYFGPGTRLTVT.